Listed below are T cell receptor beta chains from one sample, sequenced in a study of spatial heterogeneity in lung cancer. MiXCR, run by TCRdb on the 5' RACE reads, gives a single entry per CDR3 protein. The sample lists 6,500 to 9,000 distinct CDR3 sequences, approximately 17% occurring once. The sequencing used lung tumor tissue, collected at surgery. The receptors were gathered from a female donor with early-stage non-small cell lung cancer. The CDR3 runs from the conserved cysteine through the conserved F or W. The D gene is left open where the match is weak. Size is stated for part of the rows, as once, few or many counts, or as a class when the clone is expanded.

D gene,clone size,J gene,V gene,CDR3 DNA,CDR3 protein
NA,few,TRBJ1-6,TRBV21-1,TGTGCCAGCAGCCGGACAGGGTCAATCCTCCACTTT,CASSRTGSILHF
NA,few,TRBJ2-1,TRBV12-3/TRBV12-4,TGTGCCAGCACACGAGAGAACCTACGAAACAATGAGCAGTTCTTC,CASTRENLRNNEQFF
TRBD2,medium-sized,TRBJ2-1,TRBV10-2,TGCGCCAGCTCGCTAGCGGGGGTCCCCTACAATGAGCAGTTCTTC,CASSLAGVPYNEQFF
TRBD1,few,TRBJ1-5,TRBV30,TGTGCCTGGAGGACAGGGGGCAATCAGCCCCAGCATTTT,CAWRTGGNQPQHF
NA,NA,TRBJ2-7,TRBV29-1,TGCAGCGTTGAAACTAGAAACTCCTACGAGCAGTACTTC,CSVETRNSYEQYF
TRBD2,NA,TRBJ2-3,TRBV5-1,TGCGCCAGCAGCTTGGAAGCGGGGGGACTCACAGATACGCAGTATTTT,CASSLEAGGLTDTQYF
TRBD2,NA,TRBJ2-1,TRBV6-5,TGTGCCAGCAGACCACTAGCGGGTCAAGAGCAGTTCTTC,CASRPLAGQEQFF
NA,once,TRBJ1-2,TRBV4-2,TGTGCCAGCAGCCGAGAATCGCGCTATGGCTACACCTTC,CASSRESRYGYTF
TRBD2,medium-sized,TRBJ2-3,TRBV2,TGTGCCAGCAGTGCCAAACTAGCGGGGGTGTCAGATACGCAGTATTTT,CASSAKLAGVSDTQYF
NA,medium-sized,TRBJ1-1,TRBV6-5,TGTGCCAGCAGTTACCAAACAGGTGAAGCTTTCTTT,CASSYQTGEAFF
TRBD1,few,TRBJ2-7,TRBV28,TGTGCCAGCAGACGGACAGGGTCGTACGAGCAGTACTTC,CASRRTGSYEQYF
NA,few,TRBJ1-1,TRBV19,TGTGCCAGTAGTAAAGGGAACCTTAACACTGAAGCTTTCTTT,CASSKGNLNTEAFF
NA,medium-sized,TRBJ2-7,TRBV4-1,TGCGCCAGCAGCCAAGACAATGATCTTAGCTCCTACGAGCAGTACTTC,CASSQDNDLSSYEQYF
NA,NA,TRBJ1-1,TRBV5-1,TGCGCCAGCAGCTCCAGACCCTGGACGACTGAAGCTTTCTTT,CASSSRPWTTEAFF
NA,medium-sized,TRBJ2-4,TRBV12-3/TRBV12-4,TGTGCCAGCAGTTTAAACGACATTCAGTACTTC,CASSLNDIQYF
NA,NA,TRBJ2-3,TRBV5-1,TGCGCCAGCAGCTTGGTTCAGGCCAGCACAGATACGCAGTATTTT,CASSLVQASTDTQYF
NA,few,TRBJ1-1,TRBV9,TGTGCCAGCAGCGGGGTGGGGTCAGGGACTGAAGCTTTCTTT,CASSGVGSGTEAFF
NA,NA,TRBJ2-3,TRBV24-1,TGTGCCACCAGGGCGGGGAGCACAGATACGCAGTATTTT,CATRAGSTDTQYF
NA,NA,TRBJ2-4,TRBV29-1,TGCAGCGCCGCCCTGGGGCAGCAAAACATTCAGTACTTC,CSAALGQQNIQYF
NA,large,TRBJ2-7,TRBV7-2,TGTGCCAGCAGCTTAGTACTGGGGCCCTTCTCCTACGAGCAGTACTTC,CASSLVLGPFSYEQYF
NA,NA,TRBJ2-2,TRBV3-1,TGTGCCAGCAGCCAAGAGTTAACCGGGGAGCTGTTTTTT,CASSQELTGELFF
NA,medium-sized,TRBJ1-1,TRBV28,TGTGCCAGCACCCTCCCCTGGGGGGGAGGCACTGAAGCTTTCTTT,CASTLPWGGGTEAFF
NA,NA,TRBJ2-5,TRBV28,TGTGCCAGCGCCGGAGGTGGGCTGGTGACCCAGTACTTC,CASAGGGLVTQYF
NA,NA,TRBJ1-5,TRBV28,TGTGCCAGCAGCCCGGACGGAAATCAGCCCCAGCATTTT,CASSPDGNQPQHF
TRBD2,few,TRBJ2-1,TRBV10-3,TGTGCCATCAATCGTGGGACTAGCAACAATGAGCAGTTCTTC,CAINRGTSNNEQFF
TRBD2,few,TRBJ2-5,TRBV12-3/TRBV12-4,TGTGCCAGCAGTTTTTCTAGCGGGGCACAAGAGACCCAGTACTTC,CASSFSSGAQETQYF
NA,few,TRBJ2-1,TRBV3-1,TGTGCCAGCAGCCCTGGCACTCCGAGGGAGCAGTTCTTC,CASSPGTPREQFF
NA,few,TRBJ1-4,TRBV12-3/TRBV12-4,TGTGCCAGCAGGCGAAATGGGGCGGCTAATGAAAAACTGTTTTTT,CASRRNGAANEKLFF
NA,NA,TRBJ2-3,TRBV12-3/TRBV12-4,TGTGCCAGCAGTTTAGCCTTATACACAGATACGCAGTATTTT,CASSLALYTDTQYF
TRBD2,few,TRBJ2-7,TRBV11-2,TGTGCCAGCAGCTTATTGGCTAGCGGGGGAGCATCCTACGAGCAGTACTTC,CASSLLASGGASYEQYF
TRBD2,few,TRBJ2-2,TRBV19,TGTGCCAGTAGCCACTCAAGGGCAACTAGCGGGAGGGCGAGAGGGACCGGGGAGCTGTTTTTT,CASSHSRATSGRARGTGELFF
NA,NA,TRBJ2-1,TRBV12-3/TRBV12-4,TGTGCCAGCAGTCAAGTAGTACATGAGCAGTTCTTC,CASSQVVHEQFF
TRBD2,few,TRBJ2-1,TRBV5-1,TGCGCCAGCAGCGTTAGCGGGGGGTTTCCCAATGAGCAGTTCTTC,CASSVSGGFPNEQFF
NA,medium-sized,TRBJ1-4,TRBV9,TGTGCCAGCAGCGCAAGGGACGGAAAACTGTTTTTT,CASSARDGKLFF
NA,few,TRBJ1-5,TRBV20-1,TGCAGTGCTAGAGATCCTCTGGGGTACAATCAGCCCCAGCATTTT,CSARDPLGYNQPQHF
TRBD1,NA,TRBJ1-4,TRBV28,TGTGCCAGCAGTTTAGTGGGACAGGGGCGAGAAAAACTGTTTTTT,CASSLVGQGREKLFF
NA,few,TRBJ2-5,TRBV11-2,TGTGCCAGCAGCCGATTGCTGGTGAACCAAGAGACCCAGTACTTC,CASSRLLVNQETQYF
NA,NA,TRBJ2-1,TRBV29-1,TGCAGCGTTGAGAGGTACAATGAGCAGTTCTTC,CSVERYNEQFF
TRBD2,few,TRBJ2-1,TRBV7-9,TGTGCCAGCAGCGAACCCGGGACTAGCAACAATGAGCAGTTCTTC,CASSEPGTSNNEQFF
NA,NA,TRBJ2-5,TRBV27,TGTGCCAGCAGTTTGGTTTTGGGATGGAAGACCCAGTACTTC,CASSLVLGWKTQYF
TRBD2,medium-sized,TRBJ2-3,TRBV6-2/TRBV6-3,TGTGCCAGCAGTTACCGGACTAGCGTAGATACGCAGTATTTT,CASSYRTSVDTQYF
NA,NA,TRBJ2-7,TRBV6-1,TGTGCCAGCAGTGAATTCAGGTGGTCGGACGAGCAGTACTTC,CASSEFRWSDEQYF
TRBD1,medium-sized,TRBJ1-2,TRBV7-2,TGTGCCAGCAGCCCTCGACAGGGGATCGGATATGGCTACACCTTC,CASSPRQGIGYGYTF
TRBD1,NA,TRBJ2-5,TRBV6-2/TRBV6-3,TGTGCCAGCAGTCTCCGGGACAGAGAGACCCAGTACTTC,CASSLRDRETQYF
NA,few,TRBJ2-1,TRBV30,TGTGCCTGGAAAGTAAGCCTCGACAATGAGCAGTTCTTC,CAWKVSLDNEQFF
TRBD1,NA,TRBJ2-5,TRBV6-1,TGTGCCAGCAGTGTCAGGGGGTTAGAGACCCAGTACTTC,CASSVRGLETQYF